Reported below is one T cell receptor beta chain. Time point of the sample: pretreatment peripheral blood. The CDR3 length is 15 residues. The germline CDR1 and CDR2 sequences are SEHNR and FQNEAQ (reference sequence). Between the trimmed V and J ends, which lost 2 bases and 8 bases, there was a span of 13 bases. These data are taken from a study of PD-L1 blockade in urothelial cancer. Study at large: Patients commenced intravenous atezolizumab, 1,200 mg every 3 weeks, at some point between 2012 and 2014. Each patient had 0 to 3 earlier chemotherapy regimens. Blood analysis was done at 3 weeks (second dose) and 6 weeks after treatment began. Counts from blood samples showed a median of roughly 130,000 T cells.

The protocol was immunoSEQ multiplex PCR, while the TCRdb copy is restricted to in-frame clones and leaves out a portion. The sample has approximately 50,000 clones, about 86% seen once; the top ten hold approximately 2.9%. This chain joins TRBV7-9 and TRBJ1-6; TRBD1 might be the D (5 bases). Material: PBMCs, obtained around atezolizumab (anti-PD-L1) treatment. The TCR was taken from a man aged 70-80 years with urothelial cancer. CDR3 residues: CASSLSQGGYSPLHF. As DNA, the CDR3 is TGTGCCAGCAGCTTATCCCAGGGAGGATATTCACCCCTCCACTTT.